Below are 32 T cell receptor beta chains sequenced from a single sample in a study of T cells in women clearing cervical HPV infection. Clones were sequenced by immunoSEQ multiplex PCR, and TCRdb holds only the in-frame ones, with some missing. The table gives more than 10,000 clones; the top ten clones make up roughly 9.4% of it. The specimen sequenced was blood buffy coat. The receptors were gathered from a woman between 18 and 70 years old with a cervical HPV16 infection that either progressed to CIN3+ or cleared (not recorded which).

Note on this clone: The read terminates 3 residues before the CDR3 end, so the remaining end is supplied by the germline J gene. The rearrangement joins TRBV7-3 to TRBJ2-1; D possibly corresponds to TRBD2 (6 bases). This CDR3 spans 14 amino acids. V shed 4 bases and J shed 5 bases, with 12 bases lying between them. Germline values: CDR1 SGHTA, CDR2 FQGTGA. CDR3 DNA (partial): TGTGCCAGCAGCTCATGGGACTCAAACAATGAG. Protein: CASSSWDSNNE. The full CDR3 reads CASSSWDSNNEQFF.

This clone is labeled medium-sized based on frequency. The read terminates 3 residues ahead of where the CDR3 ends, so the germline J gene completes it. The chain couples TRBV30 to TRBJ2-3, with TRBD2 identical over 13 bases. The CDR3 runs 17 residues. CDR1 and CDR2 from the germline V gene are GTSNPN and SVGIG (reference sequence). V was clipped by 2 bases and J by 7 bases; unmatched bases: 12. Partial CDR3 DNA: TGTGCCTGGAGTACGCCTCCGGGACTAGCGGGGTCCTATACG. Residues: CAWSTPPGLAGSYT. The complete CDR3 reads CAWSTPPGLAGSYTQYF.

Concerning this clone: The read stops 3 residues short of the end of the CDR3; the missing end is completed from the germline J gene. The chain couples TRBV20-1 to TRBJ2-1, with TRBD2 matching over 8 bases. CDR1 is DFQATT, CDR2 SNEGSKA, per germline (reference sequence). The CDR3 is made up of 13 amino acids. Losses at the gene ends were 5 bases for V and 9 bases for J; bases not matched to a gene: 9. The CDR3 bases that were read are TGCAGTGCTGGACCGGGACTAGTTGGTGAG. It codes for CSAGPGLVGE. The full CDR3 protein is CSAGPGLVGEQFF.

This chain's CDR3 is CASSLTGSFNEKLFF. CDR3 bases read: TGTGCCAGCAGCTTAACAGGCAGCTTTAATGAAAAA. This chain connects TRBV7-2 to TRBJ1-4; tentatively, D is TRBD1 (5 bases). The read terminates 3 residues before the CDR3 end, so the remaining end is supplied by the germline J gene. V lost 2 bases, J lost 4 bases, and 11 bases lay in between. Per the germline V gene, CDR1 is SGHTA and CDR2 is FQGNSA. The CDR3 consists of 15 residues.

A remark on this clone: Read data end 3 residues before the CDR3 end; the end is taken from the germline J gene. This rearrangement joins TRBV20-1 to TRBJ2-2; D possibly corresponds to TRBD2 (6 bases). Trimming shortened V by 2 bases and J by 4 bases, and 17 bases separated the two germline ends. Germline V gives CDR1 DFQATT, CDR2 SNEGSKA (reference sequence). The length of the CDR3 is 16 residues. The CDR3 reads CSARPYFQGGTGELFF. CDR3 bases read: TGCAGTGCTAGACCCTATTTCCAGGGAGGCACCGGGGAG.

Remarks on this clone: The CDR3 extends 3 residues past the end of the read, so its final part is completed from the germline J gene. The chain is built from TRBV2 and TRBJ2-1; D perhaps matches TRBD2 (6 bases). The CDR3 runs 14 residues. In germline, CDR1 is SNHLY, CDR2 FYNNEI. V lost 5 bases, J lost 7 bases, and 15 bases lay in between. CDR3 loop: CASSLLTSGNEQFF. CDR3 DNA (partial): TGTGCCAGCAGTCTCCTGACTAGTGGTAATGAG.

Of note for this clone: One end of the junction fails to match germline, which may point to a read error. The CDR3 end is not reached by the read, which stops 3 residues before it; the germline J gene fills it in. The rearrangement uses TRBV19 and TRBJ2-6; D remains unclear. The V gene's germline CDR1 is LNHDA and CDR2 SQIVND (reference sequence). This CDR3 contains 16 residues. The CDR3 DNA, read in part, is TGTACCAGTAATAAGCAGGAACTCTCTGGGGCCAACGTC. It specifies CTSNKQELSGANV. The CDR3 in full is CTSNKQELSGANVLTF.

The sequenced CDR3 bases are TGTGCCAGCAGTTTGAGGGGCAATGAG. Its protein is CASSLRGNE. The complete CDR3 sequence is CASSLRGNEQFF. The J gene is TRBJ2-1, the V gene TRBV12-3 or TRBV12-4, with D perhaps TRBD1 or TRBD2 (5 bases each). The CDR3 extends 3 residues past the end of the read, so its final part is completed from the germline J gene. The V end lost 3 bases, the J end lost 6 bases, and 6 bases lay between the germline ends. The length of the CDR3 is 12 residues.

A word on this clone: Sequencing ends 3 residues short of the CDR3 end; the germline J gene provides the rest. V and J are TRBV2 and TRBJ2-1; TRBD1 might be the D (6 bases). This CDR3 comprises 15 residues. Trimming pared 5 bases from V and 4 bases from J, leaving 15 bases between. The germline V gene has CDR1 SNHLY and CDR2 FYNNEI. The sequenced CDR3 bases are TGTGCCAGCAGTTCACAAACTGGACAGTACAATGAG. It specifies CASSSQTGQYNE. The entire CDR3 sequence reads CASSSQTGQYNEQFF.

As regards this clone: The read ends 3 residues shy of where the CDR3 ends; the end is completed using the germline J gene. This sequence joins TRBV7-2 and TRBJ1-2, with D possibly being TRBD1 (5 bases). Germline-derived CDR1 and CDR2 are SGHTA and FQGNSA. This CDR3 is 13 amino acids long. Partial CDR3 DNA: TGTGCCAGCAGCACAGACAGTTTGGGAGGC. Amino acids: CASSTDSLGG. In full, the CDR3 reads CASSTDSLGGYTF. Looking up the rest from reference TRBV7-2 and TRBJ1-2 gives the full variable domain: GAGVSQSPSNKVTEKGKDVELRCDPISGHTALYWYRQSLGQGLEFLIYFQGNSAPDKSGLPSDRFSAERTGGSVSTLTIQRTQQEDSAVYLCASSTDSLGGYTFGSGTRLTVV.

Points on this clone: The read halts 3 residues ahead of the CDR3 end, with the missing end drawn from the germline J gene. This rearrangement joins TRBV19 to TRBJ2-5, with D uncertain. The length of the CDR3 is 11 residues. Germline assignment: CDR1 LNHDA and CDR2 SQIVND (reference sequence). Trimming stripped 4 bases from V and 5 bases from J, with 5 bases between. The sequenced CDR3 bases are TGTGCCAGTAGTACGCAGGAGACC. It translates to CASSTQET. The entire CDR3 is CASSTQETQYF.

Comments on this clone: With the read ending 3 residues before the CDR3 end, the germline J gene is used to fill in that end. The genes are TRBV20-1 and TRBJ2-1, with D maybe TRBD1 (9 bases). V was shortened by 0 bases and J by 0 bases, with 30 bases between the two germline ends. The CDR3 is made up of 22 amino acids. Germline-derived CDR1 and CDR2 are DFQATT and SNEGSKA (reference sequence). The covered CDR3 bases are TGCAGTGCTAGAGATCCATACAAGGGACAGGGTAAGCGGGGGAGCTCCTACAATGAG. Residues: CSARDPYKGQGKRGSSYNE. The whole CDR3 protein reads CSARDPYKGQGKRGSSYNEQFF.

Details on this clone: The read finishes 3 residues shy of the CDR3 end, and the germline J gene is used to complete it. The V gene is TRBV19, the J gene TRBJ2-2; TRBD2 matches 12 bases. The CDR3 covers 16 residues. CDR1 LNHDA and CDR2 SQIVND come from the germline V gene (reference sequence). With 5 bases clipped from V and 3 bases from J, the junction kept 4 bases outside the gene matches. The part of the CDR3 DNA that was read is TGTGCCAGTAGTTTCCGACTAGCGGGGGACACCGGGGAG. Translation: CASSFRLAGDTGE. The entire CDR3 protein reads CASSFRLAGDTGELFF.

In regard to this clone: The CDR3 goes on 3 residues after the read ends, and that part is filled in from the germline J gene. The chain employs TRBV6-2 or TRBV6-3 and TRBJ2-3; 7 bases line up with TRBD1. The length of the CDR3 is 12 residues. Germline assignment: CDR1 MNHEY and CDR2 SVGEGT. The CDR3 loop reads CASSQTQGTQYF. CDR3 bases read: TGTGCCAGCAGTCAAACACAGGGGACG.

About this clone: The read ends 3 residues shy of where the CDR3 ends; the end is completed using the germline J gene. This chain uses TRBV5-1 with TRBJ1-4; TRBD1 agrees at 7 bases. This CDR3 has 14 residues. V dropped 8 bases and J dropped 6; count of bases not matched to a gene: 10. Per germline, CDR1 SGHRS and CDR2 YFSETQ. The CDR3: CARGTGELDEKLFF. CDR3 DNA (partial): TGCGCCAGGGGAACAGGGGAACTAGATGAAAAA.

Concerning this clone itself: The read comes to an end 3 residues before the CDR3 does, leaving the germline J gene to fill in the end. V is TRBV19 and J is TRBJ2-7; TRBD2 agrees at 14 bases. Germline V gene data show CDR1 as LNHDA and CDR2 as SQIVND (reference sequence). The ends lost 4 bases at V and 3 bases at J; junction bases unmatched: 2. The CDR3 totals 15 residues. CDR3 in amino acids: CASSRLAGGIYEQYF. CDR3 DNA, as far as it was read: TGTGCCAGTAGTAGACTAGCGGGGGGGATCTACGAG.

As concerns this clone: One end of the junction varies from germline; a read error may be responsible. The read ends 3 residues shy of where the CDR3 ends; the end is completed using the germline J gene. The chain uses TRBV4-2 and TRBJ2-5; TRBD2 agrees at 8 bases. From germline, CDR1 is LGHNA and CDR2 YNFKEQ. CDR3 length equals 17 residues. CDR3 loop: CASSQDNGGGRGGTQYF. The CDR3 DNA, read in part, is TGCGCCAGCAGCCAAGATAACGGGGGGGGCCGGGGTGGGACC.

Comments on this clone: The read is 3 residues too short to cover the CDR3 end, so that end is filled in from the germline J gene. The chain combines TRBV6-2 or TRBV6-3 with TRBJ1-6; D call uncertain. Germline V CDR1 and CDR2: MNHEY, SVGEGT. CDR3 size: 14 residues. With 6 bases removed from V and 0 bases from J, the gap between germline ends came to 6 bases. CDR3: CASRLSSYNSPLHF. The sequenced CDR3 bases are TGTGCCAGCAGACTAAGCTCCTATAATTCACCC.

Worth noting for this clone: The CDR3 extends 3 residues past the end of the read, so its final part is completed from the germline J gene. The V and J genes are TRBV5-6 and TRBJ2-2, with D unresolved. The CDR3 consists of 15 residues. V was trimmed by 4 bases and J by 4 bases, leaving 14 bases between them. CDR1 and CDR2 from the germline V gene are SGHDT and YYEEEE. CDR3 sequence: CASSPIAISTGELFF. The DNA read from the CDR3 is TGTGCCAGCAGCCCTATCGCCATTTCCACCGGGGAG.

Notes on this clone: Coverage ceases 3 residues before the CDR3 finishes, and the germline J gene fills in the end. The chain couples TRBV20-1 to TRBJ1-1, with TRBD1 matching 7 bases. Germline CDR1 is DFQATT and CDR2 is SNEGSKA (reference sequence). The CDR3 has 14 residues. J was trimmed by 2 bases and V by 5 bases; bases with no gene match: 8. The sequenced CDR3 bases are TGCAGTGCTCTCACAGGGGCAGGTAACACTGAA. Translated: CSALTGAGNTE. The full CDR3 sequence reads CSALTGAGNTEAFF.

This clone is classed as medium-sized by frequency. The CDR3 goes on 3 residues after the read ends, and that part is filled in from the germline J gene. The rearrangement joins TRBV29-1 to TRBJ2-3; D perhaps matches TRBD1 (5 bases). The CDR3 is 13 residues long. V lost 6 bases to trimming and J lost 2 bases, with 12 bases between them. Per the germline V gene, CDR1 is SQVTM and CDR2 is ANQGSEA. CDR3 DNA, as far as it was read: TGCAGCGTGGAGACAGAGAACACAGATACG. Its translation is CSVETENTDT. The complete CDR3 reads CSVETENTDTQYF.

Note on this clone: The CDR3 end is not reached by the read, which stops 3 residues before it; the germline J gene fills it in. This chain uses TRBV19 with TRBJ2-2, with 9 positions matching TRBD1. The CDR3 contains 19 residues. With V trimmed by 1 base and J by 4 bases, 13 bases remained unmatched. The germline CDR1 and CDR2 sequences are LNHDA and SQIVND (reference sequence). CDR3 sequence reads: CASSIVRGQGYGGTGELFF. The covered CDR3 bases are TGTGCCAGTAGTATAGTCCGTGGACAGGGGTATGGTGGCACCGGGGAG.

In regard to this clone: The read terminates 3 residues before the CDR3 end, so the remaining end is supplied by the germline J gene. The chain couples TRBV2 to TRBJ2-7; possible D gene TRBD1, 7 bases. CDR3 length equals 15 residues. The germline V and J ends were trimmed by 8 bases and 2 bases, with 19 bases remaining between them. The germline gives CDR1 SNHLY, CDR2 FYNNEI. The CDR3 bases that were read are TGTGCCAGCGGGATAGTCGGAGGGGGCGCCTACGAG. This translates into CASGIVGGGAYE. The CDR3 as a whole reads CASGIVGGGAYEQYF.

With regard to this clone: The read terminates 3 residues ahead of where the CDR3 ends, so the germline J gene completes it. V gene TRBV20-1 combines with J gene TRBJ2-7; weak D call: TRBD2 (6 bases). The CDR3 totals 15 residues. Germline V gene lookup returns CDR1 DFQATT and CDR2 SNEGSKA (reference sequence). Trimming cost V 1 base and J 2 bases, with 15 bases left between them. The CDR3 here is CSARGTIGSPYEQYF. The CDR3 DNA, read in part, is TGCAGTGCTAGAGGGACTATAGGGTCCCCCTACGAG.

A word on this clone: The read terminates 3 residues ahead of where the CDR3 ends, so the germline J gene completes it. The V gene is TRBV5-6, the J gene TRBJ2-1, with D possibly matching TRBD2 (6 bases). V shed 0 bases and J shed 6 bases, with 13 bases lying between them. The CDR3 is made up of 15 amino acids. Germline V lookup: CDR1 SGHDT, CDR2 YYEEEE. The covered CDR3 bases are TGTGCCAGCAGCTTGGGAAGGAGGGGTCTCAATGAG. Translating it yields CASSLGRRGLNE. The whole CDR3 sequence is CASSLGRRGLNEQFF.

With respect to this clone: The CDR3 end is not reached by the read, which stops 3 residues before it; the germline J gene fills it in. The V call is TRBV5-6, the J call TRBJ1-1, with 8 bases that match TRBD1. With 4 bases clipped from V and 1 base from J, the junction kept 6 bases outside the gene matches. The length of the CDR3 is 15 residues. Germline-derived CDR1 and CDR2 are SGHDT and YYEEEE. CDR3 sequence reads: CASSPPGTGNTEAFF. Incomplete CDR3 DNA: TGTGCCAGCAGCCCGCCCGGGACAGGGAACACTGAA.

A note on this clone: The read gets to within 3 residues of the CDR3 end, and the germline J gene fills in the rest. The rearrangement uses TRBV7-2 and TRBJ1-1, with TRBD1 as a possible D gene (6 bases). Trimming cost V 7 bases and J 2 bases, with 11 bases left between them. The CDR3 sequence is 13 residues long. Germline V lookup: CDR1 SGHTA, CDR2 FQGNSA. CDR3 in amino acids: CASIQGSNTEAFF. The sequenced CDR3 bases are TGTGCCAGCATCCAGGGGAGTAACACTGAA.

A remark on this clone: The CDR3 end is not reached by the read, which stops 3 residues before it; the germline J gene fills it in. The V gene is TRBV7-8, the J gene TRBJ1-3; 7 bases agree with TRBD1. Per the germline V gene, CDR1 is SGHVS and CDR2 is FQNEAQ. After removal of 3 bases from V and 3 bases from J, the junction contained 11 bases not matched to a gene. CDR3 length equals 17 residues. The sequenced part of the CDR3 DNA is TGTGCCAGCAGCTTTTTAGGGGTAACAGGGGTTGGAAACACC. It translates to CASSFLGVTGVGNT. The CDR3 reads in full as CASSFLGVTGVGNTIYF.

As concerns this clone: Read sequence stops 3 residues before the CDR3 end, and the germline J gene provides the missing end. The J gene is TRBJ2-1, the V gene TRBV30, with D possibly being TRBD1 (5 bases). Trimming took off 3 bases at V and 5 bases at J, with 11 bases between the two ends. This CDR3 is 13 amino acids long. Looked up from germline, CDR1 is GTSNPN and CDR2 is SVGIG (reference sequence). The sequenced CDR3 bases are TGTGCCTGGAGAGAGATGGGGCACAATGAG. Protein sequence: CAWREMGHNE. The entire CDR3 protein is CAWREMGHNEQFF.

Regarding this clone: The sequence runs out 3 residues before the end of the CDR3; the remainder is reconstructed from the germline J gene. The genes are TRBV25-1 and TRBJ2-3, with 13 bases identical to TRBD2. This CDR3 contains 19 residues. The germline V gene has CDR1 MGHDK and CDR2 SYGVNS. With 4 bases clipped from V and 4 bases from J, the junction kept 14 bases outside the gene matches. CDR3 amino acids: CASSGPRGGLAGRADTQYF. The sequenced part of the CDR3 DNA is TGTGCCAGCAGTGGCCCGCGGGGGGGACTAGCGGGGAGGGCAGATACG. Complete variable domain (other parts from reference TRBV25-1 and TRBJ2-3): EADIYQTPRYLVIGTGKKITLECSQTMGHDKMYWYQQDPGMELHLIHYSYGVNSTEKGDLSSESTVSRIRTEHFPLTLESARPSHTSQYLCASSGPRGGLAGRADTQYFGPGTRLTVL.

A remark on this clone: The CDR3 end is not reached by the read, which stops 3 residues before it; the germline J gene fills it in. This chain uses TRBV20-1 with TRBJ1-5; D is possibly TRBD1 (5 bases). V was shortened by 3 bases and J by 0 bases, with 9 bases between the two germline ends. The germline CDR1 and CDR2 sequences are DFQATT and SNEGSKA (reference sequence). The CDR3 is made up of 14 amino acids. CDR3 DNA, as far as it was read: TGCAGTGCTAGTTTCGGACATAGCAATCAGCCC. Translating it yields CSASFGHSNQP. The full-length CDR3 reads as CSASFGHSNQPQHF.

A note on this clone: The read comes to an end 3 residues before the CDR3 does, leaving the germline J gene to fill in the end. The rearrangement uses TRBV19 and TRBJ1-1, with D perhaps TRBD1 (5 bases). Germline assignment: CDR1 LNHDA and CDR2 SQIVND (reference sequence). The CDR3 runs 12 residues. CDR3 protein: CASSIGTREAFF. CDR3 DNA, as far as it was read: TGTGCCAGTAGTATAGGGACAAGAGAA.